These 5 T cell receptor beta chains came from one sample sequenced in a study of identical twins. TCRdb called the 5' RACE reads again in MiXCR, with one record for every CDR3 protein. The sample lists 150,000 or so distinct CDR3 sequences, under 4.5% occurring once. The material sequenced was memory T cells sorted from blood. The receptors were sampled from a man aged 18 to 29 in good health.

This clonotype was picked up many times. This chain joins TRBV6-1 and TRBJ1-4, with D possibly matching TRBD1 (6 bases). Between the trimmed V and J ends, which lost 6 bases and 6 bases, there was a span of 14 bases. The CDR3 has 14 residues. Germline assignment: CDR1 MNHNS and CDR2 SASEGT. CDR3 protein: CASRDTGRYEKLFF. The CDR3, as DNA: TGTGCCAGCAGAGACACAGGGAGATATGAAAAACTGTTTTTT.

Ten or more counts support this clonotype. The chain recombines TRBV10-3 with TRBJ2-7; TRBD2 matches at 10 bases. V trimming: 6 bases; J trimming: 9 bases; junction bases outside the gene matches: 8. Germline V gene data show CDR1 as ENHRY and CDR2 as SYGVKD. The CDR3 contains 13 residues. For the CDR3, the DNA is TGTGCCATCAGCACCACTAGCGGGATAGGGCAGTACTTC. The encoded protein is CAISTTSGIGQYF.

This clonotype was recorded a few times. The chain couples TRBV30 to TRBJ2-1, with D perhaps matching TRBD1 (6 bases). This CDR3 is built from 13 residues. Germline CDR1 is GTSNPN and CDR2 is SVGIG (reference sequence). V gave up 0 bases and J gave up 3 bases, with 6 bases separating them. CDR3 in amino acids: CAWSVDSYNEQFF. CDR3 nucleotides: TGTGCCTGGAGTGTGGACAGCTACAATGAGCAGTTCTTC.

This clonotype was counted at least ten times. The chain links TRBV4-1 to TRBJ2-1, with D possibly being TRBD1 or TRBD2 (6 bases each). Germline V gene data show CDR1 as MGHRA and CDR2 as YSYEKL. Trimming removed 3 bases at V and 2 bases at J, with 11 bases between. This CDR3 has 15 residues. The CDR3 protein is CASSHDGGTYNEQFF. CDR3 sequence (DNA): TGCGCCAGCAGCCACGACGGGGGCACCTACAATGAGCAGTTCTTC.

This clonotype was observed at least ten times. The chain recombines TRBV24-1 with TRBJ2-2; no definite D call. The CDR3 loop spans 13 amino acids. The V end was cut by 4 bases, the J end by 6 bases, with 8 bases between. Germline-derived CDR1 and CDR2 are KGHDR and SFDVKD. The CDR3 loop is CATSDPLSGELFF. DNA for the CDR3: TGTGCCACCAGTGACCCCTTATCCGGGGAGCTGTTTTTT.